Below are 5 T cell receptor beta chains sequenced from a single sample in a study of cytomegalovirus exposure and HLA in healthy donors. PCR involved 60 Vbeta and 13 Jbeta primers. The data were produced by immunoSEQ multiplex PCR, yet TCRdb's version contains in-frame clones alone and is incomplete. This sample's table has around 140,000 clones. The sample was PBMCs. These receptors all stem from a male donor in good health and CMV-seronegative.

The J gene is TRBJ1-2, the V gene TRBV4-2; weak D call: TRBD1 (6 bases). Looked up from germline, CDR1 is LGHNA and CDR2 is YNFKEQ. V lost 4 bases, J lost 0 bases, and 12 bases lay in between. The CDR3 spans 15 residues. In DNA form, the CDR3 reads TGTGCCAGCAGCCCCGGACAGACGACTAACTATGGCTACACCTTC. Translation: CASSPGQTTNYGYTF.

This chain joins TRBV30 and TRBJ2-7, with D uncertain. The germline V and J ends were trimmed by 5 bases and 1 base, with 9 bases remaining between them. From germline, CDR1 is GTSNPN and CDR2 SVGIG (reference sequence). CDR3 length: 12 amino acids. For the CDR3, the DNA is TGTGCCTGGTCGCGGAGATCCTACGAGCAGTACTTC. The encoded protein is CAWSRRSYEQYF.

The gene calls are TRBV5-1 and TRBJ1-2; 7 positions match TRBD1. Germline values: CDR1 SGHRS, CDR2 YFSETQ. There are 14 residues in the CDR3. V was clipped by 4 bases and J by 5 bases; unmatched bases: 8. CDR3 loop: CASSATGEGYGYTF. CDR3 coding DNA: TGCGCCAGCAGCGCCACAGGGGAAGGTTATGGCTACACCTTC.

The rearrangement links TRBV19 to TRBJ1-2; 7 positions agree with TRBD1. This CDR3 is built from 14 residues. Trimming cost V 5 bases and J 4 bases; bases outside gene matches: 7. From germline, CDR1 is LNHDA and CDR2 SQIVND (reference sequence). CDR3 in amino acids: CASSSLTGSYGYTF. CDR3 bases: TGTGCCAGTAGTTCCTTGACAGGGAGCTATGGCTACACCTTC.

The chain has TRBV18 and TRBJ2-1; 8 nucleotides match TRBD1. Trimming at V came to 6 bases and at J to 2 bases, leaving 6 bases not matched to a gene. The CDR3 spans 15 residues. CDR1 KGHSH and CDR2 LQKENI come from the germline V gene. CDR3 protein: CASSRGQGPYNEQFF. DNA of the CDR3: TGTGCCAGCTCTCGAGGACAGGGCCCCTACAATGAGCAGTTCTTC.